The 27 T cell receptor beta chains in this list originate from one sample, sequenced in a study of blood T cell repertoires in COVID-19. Clones were sequenced by immunoSEQ multiplex PCR, and TCRdb holds only the in-frame ones, with some missing. This sample has around 450,000 clones; about 85% occur once, and the top ten carry about 2.1%. Sample: PBMCs or T cells enriched from blood (not recorded which). The receptors stem from a woman younger than 30 with acute COVID-19.

This clone was counted once. The chain couples TRBV3-1 (or the pseudogene TRBV3-2) to TRBJ2-1, with 7 nucleotides matching TRBD2. Germline loops: CDR1 LGHDT, CDR2 YNNKEL (reference sequence). V lost 0 bases and J lost 8; bases outside the gene matches: 10. There are 16 residues in the CDR3. CDR3 residues: CASSQDQGGRGDEQFF. In DNA form, the CDR3 reads TGTGCCAGCAGCCAAGATCAAGGCGGGAGAGGGGATGAGCAGTTCTTC.

This clone was seen more than once but under ten times. The rearrangement joins TRBV19 to TRBJ1-1; TRBD1 aligns across 7 bases. Germline loops: CDR1 LNHDA, CDR2 SQIVND (reference sequence). CDR3 length: 16 amino acids. Germline trimming cut 4 bases from V and 4 bases from J; bases unmatched to any gene: 12. CDR3 sequence (DNA): TGTGCCAGTAGTACCCCAAAGACAGGGATCACCACTGAAGCTTTCTTT. It yields the protein CASSTPKTGITTEAFF.

V and J are TRBV12-3 or TRBV12-4 and TRBJ2-2; 10 positions agree with TRBD1. The trim removed 6 bases at V and 7 bases at J, leaving 2 bases unmatched. This CDR3 is built from 13 residues. The CDR3 protein is CASRGQGIGELFF. The CDR3 DNA follows: TGTGCCAGCAGGGGACAGGGGATCGGGGAGCTGTTTTTT.

The rearrangement uses TRBV7-8 and TRBJ2-5, with TRBD2 as a possible D gene (5 bases). Germline V gene sequence: CDR1 SGHVS, CDR2 FQNEAQ. The CDR3 totals 14 residues. V was cut by 4 bases and J by 2 bases, with 11 bases left in between. The CDR3 coding sequence is TGTGCCAGCAGCTCCCTAAGCGGACAAGAGACCCAGTACTTC. Protein sequence: CASSSLSGQETQYF.

This clone was detected only once. At the DNA level, this CDR3 is encoded by other sequences in the same sample as well. The J gene is TRBJ1-1, the V gene TRBV2; D perhaps matches TRBD1 (5 bases). CDR1 is SNHLY, CDR2 FYNNEI, per germline. This CDR3 has 13 residues. Trimming stripped 4 bases from V and 2 bases from J, with 8 bases between. DNA of the CDR3: TGTGCCAGCAGTGGACAGAGAAACACTGAAGCTTTCTTT. This sequence encodes CASSGQRNTEAFF.

The genes are TRBV3-1 (or the pseudogene TRBV3-2) and TRBJ2-5, with 8 positions matching TRBD2. Looked up from germline, CDR1 is LGHDT and CDR2 is YNNKEL (reference sequence). The CDR3 covers 14 residues. V shed 0 bases and J 5 bases; nucleotides not matched to a gene: 2. CDR3 sequence (DNA): TGTGCCAGCAGCCAAGAGGGACTAGGGGAGACCCAGTACTTC. Encoded protein: CASSQEGLGETQYF.

This chain links TRBV3-1 (or the pseudogene TRBV3-2) with TRBJ2-1; TRBD1 matches at 7 bases. J was trimmed by 0 bases and V by 1 base; bases with no gene match: 12. Germline V gene lookup returns CDR1 LGHDT and CDR2 YNNKEL (reference sequence). The CDR3 sequence is 19 residues long. CDR3 nucleotide sequence: TGTGCCAGCAGCCAAGTAGGATTCCGGACAGGTAGCTCCTACAATGAGCAGTTCTTC. Its translation is CASSQVGFRTGSSYNEQFF.

The CDR3 here is CAWSGQGAETQYF. The CDR3 DNA reads TGTGCCTGGAGCGGGCAGGGGGCAGAGACCCAGTACTTC. The rearrangement uses TRBV30 and TRBJ2-5, with 8 positions matching TRBD1. Germline V gene sequence: CDR1 GTSNPN, CDR2 SVGIG (reference sequence). V was pared by 3 bases and J by 4 bases, with 4 bases of the junction left unmatched. The CDR3 sequence is 13 residues long.

The V and J genes are TRBV9 and TRBJ2-5, with a weak D call TRBD1 (6 bases). Trimming stripped 4 bases from V and 3 bases from J, with 7 bases between. CDR1 and CDR2 from the germline V gene are SGDLS and YYNGEE. The CDR3 is 12 amino acids. DNA of the CDR3: TGTGCCAGCAGCCCAGGGGAAGAGACCCAGTACTTC. It translates to CASSPGEETQYF.

This rearrangement joins TRBV5-5 to TRBJ2-3, with TRBD2 matching over 9 bases. This CDR3 region has 16 residues. V lost 4 bases to trimming and J lost 2 bases; unmatched junction nucleotides: 8. Germline V lookup: CDR1 SGHKS, CDR2 YYEKEE (reference sequence). CDR3 in amino acids: CASSPNSGRTTDTQYF. The CDR3 DNA is TGTGCCAGCAGCCCTAATAGCGGGAGAACCACAGATACGCAGTATTTT.

This sequence joins TRBV9 and TRBJ2-7, with TRBD1 identical over 7 bases. The CDR3 is 15 residues long. V dropped 0 bases and J dropped 5; count of bases not matched to a gene: 8. Germline CDR1 and CDR2: SGDLS and YYNGEE. The CDR3 region is CASSVAAGGFDEQYF. For the CDR3, the DNA is TGTGCCAGCAGCGTAGCGGCAGGGGGATTTGACGAGCAGTACTTC.

The gene calls are TRBV23-1 and TRBJ2-3, with D perhaps TRBD2 (5 bases). TRBV23-1 is an ORF, with its function uncertain. CDR3 size: 15 residues. Trimming took 4 bases from V and 6 from J, leaving 17 bases between them. This CDR3 reads CASSPHRRRADTQYF. DNA of the CDR3: TGCGCCAGCAGTCCCCATCGTAGGCGGGCGGATACGCAGTATTTT.

The rearrangement joins TRBV7-8 to TRBJ1-5; the match to TRBD1 covers 8 bases. This CDR3 is built from 16 residues. Germline V CDR1 and CDR2: SGHVS, FQNEAQ. V lost 5 bases, J lost 1 base, and 7 bases stayed unmatched. For the CDR3, the DNA is TGTGCCAGCAGCCTGCGGACAGGGTCGAGCAATCAGCCCCAGCATTTT. Its protein product is CASSLRTGSSNQPQHF.

In DNA, the CDR3 is TGTGCCAGCTTCAGGGCTAGCGGTGTTTACGAGCAGTACTTC. Its protein is CASFRASGVYEQYF. The J gene is TRBJ2-7, the V gene TRBV2, with 7 bases lining up with TRBD2. J lost 4 bases, V lost 8 bases, and 11 bases had no gene match. This CDR3 has 14 amino acids. The germline V gene encodes CDR1 SNHLY and CDR2 FYNNEI.

The DNA for the CDR3 is TGTGCCAGCAGAACCTACAGGGAATATAATTCACCCCTCCACTTT. This sequence encodes CASRTYREYNSPLHF. J is TRBJ1-6 and V is TRBV5-5; a weak D match, TRBD1 (6 bases). Germline V gene data show CDR1 as SGHKS and CDR2 as YYEKEE (reference sequence). This CDR3 has 15 residues. The V end was cut by 5 bases, the J end by 4 bases, with 13 bases between.

The chain uses TRBV6-4 and TRBJ2-5, with D maybe TRBD2 (5 bases). Deletions cut 4 bases from V and 2 bases from J, with 8 bases between. The germline gives CDR1 MRHNA, CDR2 SNTAGT. There are 13 residues in the CDR3. The chain's CDR3 is CASSAGEQETQYF. CDR3 DNA sequence: TGTGCCAGCAGTGCCGGGGAACAAGAGACCCAGTACTTC.

The CDR3 here is CAWSPTWAGSTDTQYF. CDR3 nucleotide sequence: TGTGCCTGGAGCCCCACGTGGGCGGGAAGCACAGATACGCAGTATTTT. The chain combines TRBV30 with TRBJ2-3, with D maybe TRBD2 (6 bases). V dropped 3 bases and J dropped 0 bases, with 16 bases sitting between them. Germline V CDR1 and CDR2: GTSNPN, SVGIG (reference sequence). The CDR3 is 16 amino acids.

The chain employs TRBV6-2 or TRBV6-3 and TRBJ1-6, with TRBD1 as a possible D gene (5 bases). This CDR3 spans 13 amino acids. Trimming took off 2 bases at V and 8 bases at J, with 7 bases between the two ends. Germline CDR1 and CDR2: MNHEY and SVGEGT. The DNA for the CDR3 is TGTGCCAGCAGTTACCGCAGGGATTCACCCCTCCACTTT. This codes for CASSYRRDSPLHF.

This clone occurred once. This chain joins TRBV7-9 and TRBJ2-3; 12 bases match TRBD2. The V gene end was trimmed by 5 bases and the J gene end by 4 bases; junction bases not matched to a gene: 7. Germline V gene data show CDR1 as SEHNR and CDR2 as FQNEAQ (reference sequence). This CDR3 spans 16 amino acids. The chain's CDR3 is CASSANGLAGPDTQYF. The CDR3, as DNA: TGTGCCAGCAGCGCAAATGGACTAGCGGGGCCAGATACGCAGTATTTT.

The rearrangement joins TRBV5-8 to TRBJ2-2; D remains ambiguous. The CDR3 length is 15 residues. In germline, CDR1 is SGHTS, CDR2 YDEGEE. V was cut by 1 base and J by 0 bases, with 7 bases left in between. CDR3 in amino acids: CASSLLQSNTGELFF. The CDR3 region has the DNA TGTGCCAGCAGCTTGTTACAGTCGAACACCGGGGAGCTGTTTTTT.

The chain carries TRBV5-6 and TRBJ1-3; unclear D gene. CDR3 size: 16 residues. Germline CDR1 is SGHDT and CDR2 is YYEEEE. V was clipped by 0 bases and J by 0 bases, with 10 bases between them. The CDR3 DNA follows: TGTGCCAGCAGCTTGGCCGGACGGGGCTCTGGAAACACCATATATTTT. It translates to CASSLAGRGSGNTIYF. Variable domain in full (rest from reference TRBV5-6 and TRBJ1-3): DAGVTQSPTHLIKTRGQQVTLRCSPKSGHDTVSWYQQALGQGPQFIFQYYEEEERQRGNFPDRFSGHQFPNYSSELNVNALLLGDSALYLCASSLAGRGSGNTIYFGEGSWLTVV.

The V and J genes are TRBV5-6 and TRBJ1-2; D is perhaps TRBD1 (6 bases). CDR1 SGHDT and CDR2 YYEEEE come from the germline V gene. V lost 4 bases, J lost 4 bases, and 17 bases lay in between. The CDR3 loop spans 15 amino acids. This CDR3 is CASSPQAGAIYGYTF. The CDR3 DNA reads as TGTGCCAGCAGCCCCCAGGCGGGGGCGATCTATGGCTACACCTTC.

V usage is TRBV28 and J usage is TRBJ1-2; TRBD1 agrees at 7 bases. The CDR3 runs 13 residues. The V gene end was trimmed by 6 bases and the J gene end by 8 bases; junction bases not matched to a gene: 9. The germline V gene encodes CDR1 MDHEN and CDR2 SYDVKM. The CDR3 loop is CASSRQGRTGYTF. As DNA, the CDR3 is TGTGCCAGCAGCCGACAGGGCCGTACCGGCTACACCTTC.

The chain has TRBV27 and TRBJ2-7, with 7 bases fitting TRBD1. The V gene end was trimmed by 8 bases and the J gene end by 2 bases; junction bases not matched to a gene: 12. CDR1 is MNHEY and CDR2 is SMNVEV in the germline V gene (reference sequence). The length of the CDR3 is 15 residues. As DNA, the CDR3 is TGTGCCAGCCAAGAGGTTTCGGGACAGACCTACGAGCAGTACTTC. Its protein product is CASQEVSGQTYEQYF.

CDR3 sequence (DNA): TGTGCCAGCAGCTCTAGGACAGGGGGATTCTTAAGTGAAAAACTGTTTTTT. This sequence encodes CASSSRTGGFLSEKLFF. This rearrangement joins TRBV7-9 to TRBJ1-4; 10 bases line up with TRBD1. This CDR3 is 17 amino acids long. CDR1 is SEHNR, CDR2 FQNEAQ, per germline (reference sequence). The V gene end was trimmed by 4 bases and the J gene end by 7 bases; junction bases not matched to a gene: 12.

This sequence joins TRBV4-3 and TRBJ2-6; the D is unclear. The CDR3 spans 14 residues. Germline values: CDR1 LGHNA, CDR2 YSLEER. The V gene lost 8 bases and the J gene lost 0 bases, with 8 bases spanning the gap. DNA for the CDR3: TGCGCCAGCTCCCTTCTCTCTGGGGCCAACGTCCTGACTTTC. Protein product: CASSLLSGANVLTF.

The J gene is TRBJ1-1, the V gene TRBV5-6, with TRBD1 as a possible D gene (5 bases). The CDR3 totals 14 residues. Trimming left V 3 bases short and J 5 bases short, with 14 bases between. The V gene's germline CDR1 is SGHDT and CDR2 YYEEEE. The CDR3, as DNA: TGTGCCAGCAGCTACCTCCCGGGGGAGACTGAAGCTTTCTTT. Translating it yields CASSYLPGETEAFF.